Listed below are T cell receptor beta chains from one sample, sequenced in a study of blood T cells in healthy people across ages. Each CDR3 protein is one row after TCRdb ran MiXCR on the 5' RACE reads. The sample carries around 1.5 million distinct CDR3 sequences, approximately 42% recorded once. The specimen was blood. The receptors here all came from a woman aged 18 to 35 in good health. The CDR3 runs from the conserved cysteine through the conserved F or W. Each record gives: CDR3 DNA, CDR3 protein, J gene, D gene, clone size, V gene. D genes are given only for firm matches. Rows give clone size only sometimes, using once, few, many, or a class for an expanded clone.

cdr3_nt: TGTGCCATCAACGAGGGCTACTATGGCTACACCTTC
cdr3_aa: CAINEGYYGYTF
j_call: TRBJ1-2
d_call: .
clone_size: .
v_call: TRBV10-3

cdr3_nt: TGCAGTGCGGGAGCGCGGACCTCCTACGAGCAGTACTTC
cdr3_aa: CSAGARTSYEQYF
j_call: TRBJ2-7
d_call: .
clone_size: .
v_call: TRBV20-1

cdr3_nt: TGTGCCAGCAGTCGGCCGGGACAGGGGGTCTACGAGCAGTACTTC
cdr3_aa: CASSRPGQGVYEQYF
j_call: TRBJ2-7
d_call: TRBD1
clone_size: few
v_call: TRBV27

cdr3_nt: TGTGCCAGCAGCTCCACCCTCGGGACAAGCTATGGCTACACCTTC
cdr3_aa: CASSSTLGTSYGYTF
j_call: TRBJ1-2
d_call: .
clone_size: .
v_call: TRBV13

cdr3_nt: TGTGCCAGCAGCTTAGGGTCAATCGCAGGAGAGACCGGGGAGCTGTTTTTT
cdr3_aa: CASSLGSIAGETGELFF
j_call: TRBJ2-2
d_call: .
clone_size: .
v_call: TRBV11-3

cdr3_nt: TGTGCCAGCAGTCCCGCCGGGACTAGCGGGGAAGGTGAGCAGTTCTTC
cdr3_aa: CASSPAGTSGEGEQFF
j_call: TRBJ2-1
d_call: TRBD2
clone_size: few
v_call: TRBV28

cdr3_nt: TGTGCCAGCAGCTTAGGCGGGAGTTTAAATTCCTACAATGAGCAGTACTTC
cdr3_aa: CASSLGGSLNSYNEQYF
j_call: TRBJ2-7
d_call: TRBD2
clone_size: .
v_call: TRBV7-6

cdr3_nt: TGTGCCAGCAGTTACCCGGACGGCGAAGCTTTCTTT
cdr3_aa: CASSYPDGEAFF
j_call: TRBJ1-1
d_call: .
clone_size: few
v_call: TRBV6-6

cdr3_nt: TGTGCCAGCAGTGAAGAGGGCAGGGGAATAGAAAGTGAAAAACTGTTTTTT
cdr3_aa: CASSEEGRGIESEKLFF
j_call: TRBJ1-4
d_call: .
clone_size: .
v_call: TRBV6-1

cdr3_nt: TGTGCCAGCAGCACCCGGACAGTTATGAACACTGAAGCTTTCTTT
cdr3_aa: CASSTRTVMNTEAFF
j_call: TRBJ1-1
d_call: .
clone_size: few
v_call: TRBV7-2

cdr3_nt: TGTGCCAGCAGTTTGAGTGGGGCGAAGACCCACGAGCAGTACTTC
cdr3_aa: CASSLSGAKTHEQYF
j_call: TRBJ2-7
d_call: .
clone_size: .
v_call: TRBV28

cdr3_nt: TGTGCCAGCAGTTTAGCGGGAGCGCCGACTGAGCAGTTCTTC
cdr3_aa: CASSLAGAPTEQFF
j_call: TRBJ2-1
d_call: .
clone_size: few
v_call: TRBV12-3/TRBV12-4

cdr3_nt: TGTGCCAGCAGTGAAGGGACTCCCTCGGGGGAGCAGTTCTTC
cdr3_aa: CASSEGTPSGEQFF
j_call: TRBJ2-1
d_call: .
clone_size: few
v_call: TRBV2

cdr3_nt: TGTGCCAGCAGGACGACTAGCGGGACCGACGAGCAGTACTTC
cdr3_aa: CASRTTSGTDEQYF
j_call: TRBJ2-7
d_call: TRBD2
clone_size: .
v_call: TRBV27

cdr3_nt: TGCAGCGTTGTTGGGTGGGGCTACACTGAAGCTTTCTTT
cdr3_aa: CSVVGWGYTEAFF
j_call: TRBJ1-1
d_call: .
clone_size: .
v_call: TRBV29-1

cdr3_nt: TGCAGCGATAATCTAGACAACAGGGGATCACCCCTCCACTTT
cdr3_aa: CSDNLDNRGSPLHF
j_call: TRBJ1-6
d_call: TRBD1
clone_size: few
v_call: TRBV29-1

cdr3_nt: TGTGCCAGCAGCTTAAGAATGGGGGAAAAACTGTTTTTT
cdr3_aa: CASSLRMGEKLFF
j_call: TRBJ1-4
d_call: .
clone_size: .
v_call: TRBV7-2

cdr3_nt: TGCAGTGCTAGAGAAGGTCCCCTAGGCTACAATGAGCAGTTCTTC
cdr3_aa: CSAREGPLGYNEQFF
j_call: TRBJ2-1
d_call: .
clone_size: .
v_call: TRBV20-1